This T cell receptor (beta chain) is drawn from a study of CD8 T cells in ankylosing spondylitis. Regarding the study as a whole: In ankylosing spondylitis blood, a motif of about 8 highly homologous TCR beta variants appeared characteristic.

Of note for this clonotype: The antigen remains unidentified.

The authors made TCR beta libraries by quantitative 5'-RACE with molecular barcodes. A single record per CDR3 protein comes from TCRdb applying MiXCR to the 5' RACE reads. Counted here are 470,000 or so distinct CDR3 sequences, roughly a quarter occurring once; the ten biggest clones make up 0.89%. J gave up 4 bases and V 6 bases, and 12 bases lay outside the gene matches. The CDR3 is made up of 16 amino acids. The chain has TRBV12-3 or TRBV12-4 and TRBJ1-1; 9 bases are shared with TRBD1. The receptor's source is a male donor with ankylosing spondylitis. Sequenced input: blood, either unsorted or a sorted T cell fraction (not recorded which). The CDR3 DNA sequence: TGTGCCAGCAGCCCCGGGACAGGGAAGGGGAGCACTGAAGCTTTCTTT. It encodes CASSPGTGKGSTEAFF.